One and the same sample provided the 3 T cell receptor beta chains below, sequenced in a study of blood T cell repertoires in COVID-19. The repertoire was sequenced with immunoSEQ multiplex PCR; TCRdb's copy has only in-frame clones and lacks some. The table lists about 220,000 clones, 82% of them singletons, with around 3.4% in the top ten. The sample was PBMCs or T cells enriched from blood (not recorded which). The receptors here all came from a woman aged 60-75 years who had recovered from COVID-19.

This clone was seen only once. The chain joins TRBV3-1 (or the pseudogene TRBV3-2) to TRBJ2-5; TRBD2 aligns across 10 bases. The V and J ends lost 4 bases and 1 base, in that order; junction bases with no gene match: 3. Germline V gene sequence: CDR1 LGHDT, CDR2 YNNKEL (reference sequence). CDR3 size: 15 residues. The CDR3 spells CASSRERGGQETQYF. The CDR3, as DNA: TGTGCCAGCAGCCGAGAGCGGGGGGGCCAAGAGACCCAGTACTTC.

The gene calls are TRBV7-6 and TRBJ1-3; a possible D gene is TRBD1 (6 bases). CDR1 and CDR2 from the germline V gene are SGHVS and FNYEAQ. The CDR3 has 18 amino acids. V was clipped by 2 bases and J by 2 bases, with 19 bases between them. CDR3 nucleotide sequence: TGTGCCAGCAGCTTACGGGAGGGGGGGTATAAAACTGGAAACACCATATATTTT. This sequence encodes CASSLREGGYKTGNTIYF.

The chain employs TRBV5-5 and TRBJ1-2; TRBD1 agrees at 11 bases. CDR1 SGHKS and CDR2 YYEKEE come from the germline V gene (reference sequence). The CDR3 covers 15 residues. V was pared by 4 bases and J by 4 bases, with 6 bases of the junction left unmatched. The CDR3 here is CASSRTGTGGYGYTF. In nucleotides, the CDR3 is TGTGCCAGCAGCAGAACTGGGACAGGGGGCTATGGCTACACCTTC.